A selection of T cell receptor beta chains follows, all from one sample in a study of cytomegalovirus exposure and HLA in healthy donors. Profiled with immunoSEQ multiplex PCR; TCRdb holds only in-frame clones, not every one. The top ten hold about 10% of the sample, which has about 130,000 clones, 89% seen once. The sequenced sample consisted of PBMCs. The receptors were gathered from a woman under 30 in good health and CMV-seropositive. Both conserved end residues are part of each CDR3. A D gene is named only where the DNA matches it firmly. Rows may omit the clone size; those that give it use once, few, many or a size class.

TRBJ1-5	-	-	TRBV9	TGTGCCAGCAGCGCAGGGCGAAATCAGCCCCAGCATTTT	CASSAGRNQPQHF
TRBJ1-2	-	-	TRBV29-1	TGCAGCGTTGCGGCAGGGGTTTTCTATGGCTACACCTTC	CSVAAGVFYGYTF
TRBJ2-1	few	-	TRBV2	TGTGCCAGCTATAACGGCAAGGGGGTAAGGCATGTCAATGAGCAGTTCTTC	CASYNGKGVRHVNEQFF
TRBJ2-7	-	TRBD2	TRBV7-6	TGTGCCAGCAGCTTATCTCCGGGACGGGGGGTGTACGAGCAGTACTTC	CASSLSPGRGVYEQYF
TRBJ1-3	-	-	TRBV25-1	TGTGCCAGCAGTGAATCAGGGGTGGGGGGGCCGTTGGGAAACACCATATATTTT	CASSESGVGGPLGNTIYF
TRBJ2-2	-	TRBD1	TRBV10-3	TGTGCCATTCTTGTGGGACAGGGAGGCACCGGGGAGCTGTTTTTT	CAILVGQGGTGELFF
TRBJ2-5	-	TRBD1	TRBV28	TGTGCCAGCAGTTTACTAACAGGGGTACAAGAGACCCAGTACTTC	CASSLLTGVQETQYF
TRBJ2-5	-	-	TRBV25-1	TGTGCCAGCAGTGGCTTCAATTTTCGTCCTGGGCCCACAGAGACCCAGTACTTC	CASSGFNFRPGPTETQYF
TRBJ1-2	few	-	TRBV6-5	TGTGCCAGCGGTCCTGGTGCGGGGAGGGCTATCGGCTACACCTTC	CASGPGAGRAIGYTF
TRBJ1-2	-	-	TRBV27	TGTGCCAGCAGTCCAGGGCCATACCCTAACTATGGCTACACCTTC	CASSPGPYPNYGYTF